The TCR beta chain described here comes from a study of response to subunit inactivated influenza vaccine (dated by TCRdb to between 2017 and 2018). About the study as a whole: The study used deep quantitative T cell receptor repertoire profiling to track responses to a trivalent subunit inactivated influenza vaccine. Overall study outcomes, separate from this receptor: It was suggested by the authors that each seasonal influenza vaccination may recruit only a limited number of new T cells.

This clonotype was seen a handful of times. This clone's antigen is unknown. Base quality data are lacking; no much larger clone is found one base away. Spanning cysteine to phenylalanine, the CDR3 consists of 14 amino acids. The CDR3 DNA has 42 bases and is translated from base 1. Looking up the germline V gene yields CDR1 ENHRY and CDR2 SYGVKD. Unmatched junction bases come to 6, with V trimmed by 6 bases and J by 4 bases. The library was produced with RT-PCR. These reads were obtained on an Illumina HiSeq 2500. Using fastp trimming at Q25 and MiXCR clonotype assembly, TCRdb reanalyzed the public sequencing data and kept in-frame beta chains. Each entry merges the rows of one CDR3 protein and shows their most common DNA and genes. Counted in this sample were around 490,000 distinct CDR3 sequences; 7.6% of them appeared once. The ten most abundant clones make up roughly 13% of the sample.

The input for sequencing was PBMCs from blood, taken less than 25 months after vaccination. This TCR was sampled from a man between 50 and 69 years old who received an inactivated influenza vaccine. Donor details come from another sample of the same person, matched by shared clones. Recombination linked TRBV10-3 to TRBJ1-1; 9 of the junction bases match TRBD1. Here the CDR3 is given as CAISPTGGATEAFF. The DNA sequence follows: TGTGCCATCAGCCCCACAGGGGGCGCCACTGAAGCTTTCTTT.